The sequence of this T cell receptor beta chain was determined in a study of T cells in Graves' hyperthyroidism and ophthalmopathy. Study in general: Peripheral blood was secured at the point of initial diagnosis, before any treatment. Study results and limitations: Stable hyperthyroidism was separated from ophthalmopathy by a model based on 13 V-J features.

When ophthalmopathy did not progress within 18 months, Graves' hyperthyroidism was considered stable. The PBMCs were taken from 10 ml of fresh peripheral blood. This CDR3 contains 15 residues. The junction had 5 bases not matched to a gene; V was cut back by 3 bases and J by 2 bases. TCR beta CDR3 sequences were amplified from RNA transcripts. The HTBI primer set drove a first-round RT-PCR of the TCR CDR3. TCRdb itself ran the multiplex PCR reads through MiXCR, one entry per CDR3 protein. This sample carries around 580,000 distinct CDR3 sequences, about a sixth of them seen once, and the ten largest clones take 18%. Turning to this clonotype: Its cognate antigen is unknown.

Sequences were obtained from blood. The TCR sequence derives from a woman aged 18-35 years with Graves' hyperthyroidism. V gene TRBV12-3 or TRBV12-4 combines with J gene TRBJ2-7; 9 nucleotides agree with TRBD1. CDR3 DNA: TGTGCCAGCAGTTTCGGGACAGGGCCAACCTACGAGCAGTACTTC. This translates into CASSFGTGPTYEQYF.